This T cell receptor beta chain stems from a study of T cell repertoires in cytomegalovirus infection. Looking at the study overall: Matching HLA type and CMV infection were both indicated by public TCR beta signatures.

Concerning this clonotype: Its antigen is still unknown.

From the reads, TCRdb called clonotypes with MiXCR, one entry per CDR3 protein. The sample shows approximately 310,000 distinct CDR3 sequences, 20% to 30% of them seen only once. Points from the study as a whole: The cumulative frequency of public TCR beta families identified carriers of CMV plus the relevant HLA.

This receptor was obtained from a human donor in good health (CMV status not recorded). Some clones in this sample may be carry-over from other donors' samples. Material: cultured PBMCs, obtained from culture after CMV antigen stimulation.

This chain's CDR3 is CSVLGTGSTEAFF. The CDR3 DNA sequence: TGCAGTGTTCTCGGGACAGGGAGCACTGAAGCTTTCTTT. The chain uses TRBV20-1 and TRBJ1-1, with 9 bases fitting TRBD1. V was pared by 7 bases and J by 4 bases, with 7 bases of the junction left unmatched. The CDR3 has 13 residues. Looked up from germline, CDR1 is DFQATT and CDR2 is SNEGSKA (reference sequence).